This record covers a single TCR beta chain. The data derive from a study of OX40 agonist ivuxolimab in advanced cancers. Autoimmune disease history or systemic immunosuppression led to patients being barred. Using immunoSEQ multiplex PCR, the repertoire was profiled, and TCRdb retains in-frame clones only, with some absent. The sample carries 27,000 or so clones, about 86% recorded once. Germline V gene sequence: CDR1 SEHNR, CDR2 FQNEAQ (reference sequence). CDR3 size: 15 residues. V shed 5 bases and J shed 2 bases, with 12 bases lying between them. The input for sequencing was CD4+ or CD8+ T cells sorted from blood, taken in a trial of the OX40 agonist ivuxolimab. This sequence was found in an adult with an advanced solid tumor such as melanoma, head and neck, liver or kidney cancer. The chain links TRBV7-9 to TRBJ1-4; possible D gene TRBD1, 6 bases. As DNA, the CDR3 is TGTGCCAGCAGCCCCACAGGGAGGACTAATGAAAAACTGTTTTTT. Residues: CASSPTGRTNEKLFF.